This is a list of T cell receptor beta chains from one sample in a study of cytomegalovirus exposure and HLA in healthy donors. Profiled with immunoSEQ multiplex PCR; TCRdb holds only in-frame clones, not every one. The table has roughly 97,000 clones, around 10% seen once; the top ten hold approximately 6%. The sample consisted of PBMCs. Receptors originate from a middle-aged man in good health and CMV-seropositive. Each CDR3 is given without its conserved first and last residue. A clone size is listed for some rows: how often the clone was seen (once, few, many), or a class if it is expanded.

TRBJ2-1,NA,TRBV6-1,ASSEYGGSSYNEQF
TRBJ2-3,few,TRBV5-4,ASSYIAGDTQY
TRBJ2-2,NA,TRBV19,ASSSSGELF
TRBJ2-5,NA,TRBV11-1,ASSFSSGHAAETQY
TRBJ1-4,few,TRBV28,ASSQVKQGLVEKLF
TRBJ2-1,few,TRBV5-5,ASSETSGSYNEQF
TRBJ2-3,NA,TRBV28,ASSLPRGDGDTQY
TRBJ1-1,few,TRBV6-1,ARSEERLMNTEAF
TRBJ2-5,NA,TRBV19,ASSMRRGKRQETQY
TRBJ1-4,NA,TRBV7-9,ASSLAAGSGEEKLF
TRBJ2-1,NA,TRBV9,ASSPPSGSNEQF
TRBJ2-7,few,TRBV19,ASSRTMGYEQY
TRBJ2-3,few,TRBV6-6,ASSTTGGADTQY
TRBJ2-1,few,TRBV5-1,ASSSQSGTSYEQF
TRBJ2-5,few,TRBV29-1,SVESGQGRETQY
TRBJ1-1,few,TRBV9,ASSETGYNEAF
TRBJ1-2,NA,TRBV6-5,ASSYSQGYGYT
TRBJ2-7,NA,TRBV7-2,ATKDRASGFEQY
TRBJ2-5,few,TRBV27,ASSPLWGRGETQY
TRBJ2-5,NA,TRBV7-3,ASSLRASGEENQY
TRBJ2-7,NA,TRBV7-2,ASSPGRGGSYHEQY
TRBJ1-2,few,TRBV14,ASSQDLEGYGYT
TRBJ2-4,few,TRBV5-8,ASLRGPRENIQY
TRBJ2-7,NA,TRBV29-1,SVAWDLSSYEQY
TRBJ1-3,few,TRBV6-1,ASTESSGNTIY
TRBJ2-5,NA,TRBV6-1,ASSVGQGQETQY
TRBJ1-1,few,TRBV7-8,ASSPSGGEAF